Sequencing of this TCR beta chain was carried out in a study of T cells in localized non-small cell lung cancer. Study-wide results and caveats: Greater T cell density in blood accompanied longer overall survival. The study detected a median approximately 50 of the top 100 tumor clones in adjacent lung.

The CDR3 has 12 residues. The ends were cut back, 5 bases at V and 2 bases at J, with 6 bases in the middle. Per the germline V gene, CDR1 is MNHGY and CDR2 is SAAAGT. Measured with immunoSEQ multiplex PCR; TCRdb has only the in-frame clones, and not every one. The sample includes about 2,400 clones, 20% to 25% of them seen just once. This clone showed up just a few times. Antigen specificity is unknown. This receptor was taken from a man aged 40 to 69 with stage I squamous cell lung carcinoma. The source was normal lung tissue next to the tumor, collected before any cancer treatment. The chain carries TRBV6-8 and TRBJ1-1, with no clear D. CDR3 DNA: TGTGCCAGCAGTGGGGAAAACACTGAAGCTTTCTTT. Its translation: CASSGENTEAFF.